This TCR beta chain emerged from a study of T-cell reconstitution after alpha-beta-depleted transplantation in children (dated by TCRdb to about 2016). Describing the broader study: Using TCR repertoire profiling, the study followed T-cell immune reconstitution in a quantitative way in children after TCRalphabeta/CD19-depleted allogeneic hematopoietic cell transplantation.

The CDR3 spans 15 residues, from the cysteine through the phenylalanine. Just the 45-base CDR3 DNA is kept, in frame starting at base 1. The germline V gene encodes CDR1 MGHRA and CDR2 YSYEKL. At the junction V is shortened by 5 bases and J by 5 bases; bases outside the gene matches: 4. The receptor library was made with PCR. Sequenced on an Illumina HiSeq 2500. To normalize quantification of the TCRbeta repertoire, the TCR libraries were built with molecular barcoding that relied on unique molecular identifiers. Starting from the raw public reads, TCRdb applied fastp trimming at Q25, assembled clones with MiXCR and retained in-frame beta chains. Each entry is one CDR3 protein sequence, shown with its most common DNA and genes. This sample has some 840,000 distinct CDR3 sequences in its table, and roughly 16% of those were observed once. The top ten clonotypes cover 5% of the sample. The meaning of the sample's treatment or condition label: allogeneic hematopoietic cell transplantation with graft depleted of TCRalphabeta T cells and CD19 B cells. TCRalphabeta/CD19-depleted allogeneic hematopoietic cell grafts were given to the transplant recipients, all of whom were children.

Many counts were recorded for this clonotype. Its antigen target is currently unknown. No much larger clonotype is one base removed from it; base qualities were not supplied. Overall study results and their limits: The high TCRbeta diversity at day 60 in some patients was ascribed to recipient T cells and intrathymic progenitors that had survived conditioning. Over subsequent months, a decline in hyperexpanded clone frequencies was noted, and after one year, T-cell counts and TCRbeta diversity were mostly ascribed to newly produced T cells. The apparently early recovery of alphabetaT-cell counts about two months after transplant reportedly depended on only several hundred rapidly expanded clones that came from non-depleted graft cells.

The receptor chain draws on TRBV4-1 and TRBJ2-1, with 12 middle bases fitting TRBD2. This material consisted of PBMCs, mostly from graft donor cells, taken 360 days after TCRalphabeta/CD19-depleted stem cell transplant. This receptor was identified in a male patient younger than 18 who had a stem cell transplant for acute lymphoblastic leukemia, so the T cells may come from the graft donor. The DNA is TGCGCCAGCAGCTCTCGACTAGCGGGGGACAATGAGCAGTTCTTC. This translates into CASSSRLAGDNEQFF.